This T cell receptor (beta chain) was sequenced for a study of Ad26.COV2.S vaccination and SARS-CoV-2 variants. Study background: Ad26.COV2.S given intramuscularly, once or twice 56 days apart.

Assay: immunoSEQ multiplex PCR; the TCRdb copy retains only in-frame clones and omits some. The data show about half a million clones, 80% to 90% seen once. The CDR3 totals 16 residues. Trimming stripped 2 bases from V and 0 bases from J, with 14 bases between. The germline V gene has CDR1 MNHNS and CDR2 SASEGT. Treatment meaning: around 19 received Ad26.COV2.S at low or high dose, single or two shots; 5 received placebo; per-sample allocation not given. Day 63 following the first vaccine or placebo injection was when the samples were taken. Within Boston, the person who donated was an adult of 18-55 years. The sample holds one count of this clone.

The sequence was obtained from a person aged 18-65 years who received the Ad26.COV2.S COVID-19 vaccine or a placebo. V and J are TRBV6-1 and TRBJ2-7; D is unclear. This specimen was peripheral blood, taken in a trial of Ad26.COV2.S vaccine versus placebo. CDR3 protein: CASSESSYHRSYEQYF. The CDR3 DNA reads as TGTGCCAGCAGTGAAAGTTCCTACCACCGCTCCTACGAGCAGTACTTC.